The 27 T cell receptor beta chains in this list originate from one sample, sequenced in a study of blood T cell repertoires in COVID-19. The protocol was immunoSEQ multiplex PCR, while the TCRdb copy is restricted to in-frame clones and leaves out a portion. The sample lists some 290,000 clones, about 88% seen once, with 3.6% in the top ten. The sequenced sample consisted of peripheral blood. All receptors derive from a young man with active or convalescent COVID-19.

J is TRBJ2-7 and V is TRBV5-4; tentatively, D is TRBD1 (5 bases). CDR1 and CDR2 (germline): SGHNT, YYREEE (reference sequence). The germline V and J ends were trimmed by 2 bases and 0 bases, with 9 bases remaining between them. CDR3 length equals 14 residues. The CDR3 sequence is CASSFQGSSYEQYF. CDR3 sequence (DNA): TGTGCCAGCAGCTTCCAGGGAAGCTCCTACGAGCAGTACTTC.

This chain uses TRBV10-3 with TRBJ1-1; D not certain. The V end lost 6 bases, the J end lost 2 bases, and 10 bases lay between the germline ends. The CDR3 contains 13 residues. Germline lookup yields CDR1 ENHRY and CDR2 SYGVKD. The DNA for the CDR3 is TGTGCCATCAGGCTTGAGGGAAACACTGAAGCTTTCTTT. Protein: CAIRLEGNTEAFF.

This clone was observed a handful of times. The chain uses TRBV6-4 and TRBJ2-3; a possible D gene is TRBD2 (5 bases). The germline CDR1 and CDR2 sequences are MRHNA and SNTAGT. The CDR3 consists of 13 residues. V dropped 4 bases and J dropped 0 bases, with 5 bases sitting between them. Written as DNA, the CDR3 is TGTGCCAGCAGTGGCGGGAGCACAGATACGCAGTATTTT. Residues: CASSGGSTDTQYF.

This rearrangement joins TRBV6-1 to TRBJ1-2; D is possibly TRBD1 (6 bases). The CDR3 has 14 amino acids. V was pared by 5 bases and J by 2 bases, with 12 bases between. Germline V gene sequence: CDR1 MNHNS, CDR2 SASEGT. Written as DNA, the CDR3 is TGTGCCAGCAGTACATTAACAGGGAACTATGGCTACACCTTC. Residues: CASSTLTGNYGYTF.

This clone was recorded once. The chain joins TRBV5-1 to TRBJ1-6, with D uncertain. Trimming removed 4 bases from V and 7 bases from J, with 12 bases in between. This CDR3 has 14 residues. Looked up from germline, CDR1 is SGHRS and CDR2 is YFSETQ. CDR3 sequence reads: CASSPTPANSPLHF. CDR3 DNA: TGCGCCAGCAGCCCGACCCCAGCGAATTCACCCCTCCACTTT. Together with reference TRBV5-1 and TRBJ1-6, the CDR3 gives the full variable domain: KAGVTQTPRYLIKTRGQQVTLSCSPISGHRSVSWYQQTPGQGLQFLFEYFSETQRNKGNFPGRFSGRQFSNSRSEMNVSTLELGDSALYLCASSPTPANSPLHFGNGTRLTVT.

The chain recombines TRBV27 with TRBJ2-1; 7 nucleotides match TRBD1. V lost 3 bases and J lost 1; bases outside the gene matches: 9. Germline V gene lookup returns CDR1 MNHEY and CDR2 SMNVEV (reference sequence). The CDR3 sequence is 17 residues long. The CDR3: CASSLVGQPFSYNEQFF. The CDR3 DNA follows: TGTGCCAGCAGTTTGGTGGGACAGCCGTTTTCCTACAATGAGCAGTTCTTC.

The chain carries TRBV6-5 and TRBJ2-1; no clear D. Deletions cut 9 bases from V and 5 bases from J, with 11 bases between. The germline V gene has CDR1 MNHEY and CDR2 SVGAGI. This CDR3 is built from 12 residues. In DNA form, the CDR3 reads TGTGCCAGTAAGGCGGCCGACAATGAGCAGTTCTTC. Translated, it gives CASKAADNEQFF.

The V gene is TRBV10-2, the J gene TRBJ2-3; TRBD2 is a possible D gene (5 bases). In germline, CDR1 is WSHSY, CDR2 SAAADI. V lost 4 bases to trimming and J lost 1 base, with 15 bases between them. CDR3 size: 16 residues. CDR3 DNA: TGCGCCAGCAGTGGCGCTTTGGAGGCTGGCACAGATACGCAGTATTTT. Its protein is CASSGALEAGTDTQYF.

This clone was observed once. The V and J genes are TRBV10-1 and TRBJ2-5; D gene uncertain. The CDR3 length is 15 residues. V dropped 2 bases and J dropped 5 bases, with 15 bases sitting between them. Germline V gene sequence: CDR1 WNHNN, CDR2 SYGVQD (reference sequence). DNA for the CDR3: TGCGCCAGCAGTGAGAAAAGGTCCGGCGGCGAGACCCAGTACTTC. Translating it yields CASSEKRSGGETQYF.

This chain connects TRBV19 to TRBJ2-2; tentative D call: TRBD1 (6 bases). The germline V gene has CDR1 LNHDA and CDR2 SQIVND (reference sequence). With 6 bases removed from V and 0 bases from J, the gap between germline ends came to 11 bases. CDR3 size: 15 residues. The chain's CDR3 is CASRGQGANTGELFF. The CDR3 nucleotides read TGTGCCAGTAGGGGACAAGGGGCGAACACCGGGGAGCTGTTTTTT.

In its sample, this clone was seen once. This rearrangement joins TRBV28 to TRBJ2-7; D ambiguous. Germline V lookup: CDR1 MDHEN, CDR2 SYDVKM. Trimming removed 7 bases at V and 0 bases at J, with 31 bases between. The CDR3 is 20 residues long. This chain's CDR3 is CASTSPTQRIMALSSYEQYF. DNA for the CDR3: TGTGCCAGCACTTCCCCAACTCAGCGCATTATGGCCTTGAGCTCCTACGAGCAGTACTTC.

The rearrangement joins TRBV4-2 to TRBJ2-5, with D maybe TRBD1 (6 bases). V lost 0 bases and J 4 bases, leaving 18 bases between the germline ends. The CDR3 consists of 17 residues. Germline lookup yields CDR1 LGHNA and CDR2 YNFKEQ. CDR3 residues: CASSQDLVQGDRETQYF. As DNA, the CDR3 is TGTGCCAGCAGCCAAGATCTGGTACAGGGCGACCGAGAGACCCAGTACTTC.

This clone was seen a single time. J is TRBJ2-2 and V is TRBV7-6; 7 bases map to TRBD2. The CDR3 contains 14 residues. V gave up 5 bases and J gave up 10 bases; unmatched junction bases: 10. Germline CDR1 is SGHVS and CDR2 is FNYEAQ. The DNA of the CDR3 is TGTGCCAGCAGCCACCGAACACTAGCGCCGGAGCTGTTTTTT. This gives the protein CASSHRTLAPELFF.

CDR3 DNA sequence: TGCAGTGCTAGTGGCCTAGCGGAATACAATGAGCAGTTCTTC. This sequence encodes CSASGLAEYNEQFF. This chain connects TRBV20-1 to TRBJ2-1, with TRBD2 matching over 7 bases. Germline CDR1 DFQATT, CDR2 SNEGSKA (reference sequence). With 3 bases clipped from V and 4 bases from J, the junction kept 6 bases outside the gene matches. This CDR3 has 14 amino acids.

This clone was counted at least ten times. The chain has TRBV21-1 and TRBJ2-7; the table's D call of TRBD1 was not tested on the DNA. TRBV21-1 is marked as a pseudogene. CDR3 length equals 16 residues. For the CDR3, the DNA is TGTGCCAGCAGCTCACCCTCCGGGACAGACTTCTACGAGCAGTACTTC. Protein product: CASSSPSGTDFYEQYF.

V is TRBV18 and J is TRBJ1-2; D gene unclear. The CDR3 has 13 residues. V lost 3 bases and J lost 5, with 10 bases in between. Looked up from germline, CDR1 is KGHSH and CDR2 is LQKENI. The CDR3, as DNA: TGTGCCAGCTCACCCACGGGATTTTATGGCTACACCTTC. Its translation: CASSPTGFYGYTF.

The gene calls are TRBV11-2 and TRBJ2-5; 8 bases are shared with TRBD1. V lost 1 base, J lost 6 bases, and 4 bases stayed unmatched. This CDR3 has 14 amino acids. From germline, CDR1 is SGHAT and CDR2 FQNNGV. CDR3 DNA sequence: TGTGCCAGCAGCTTAGGACAGGGGTTAAAGACCCAGTACTTC. Protein: CASSLGQGLKTQYF. Complete variable domain (other parts from reference TRBV11-2 and TRBJ2-5): EAGVAQSPRYKIIEKRQSVAFWCNPISGHATLYWYQQILGQGPKLLIQFQNNGVVDDSQLPKDRFSAERLKGVDSTLKIQPAKLEDSAVYLCASSLGQGLKTQYFGPGTRLLVL.

The V gene is TRBV6-2 or TRBV6-3, the J gene TRBJ1-1, with 9 bases that match TRBD1. Per the germline V gene, CDR1 is MNHEY and CDR2 is SVGEGT. Germline trimming cut 6 bases from V and 0 bases from J; bases unmatched to any gene: 11. This CDR3 comprises 17 residues. The CDR3 DNA follows: TGTGCCAGCAGCCCCAGGGGGACAGGGACCATGAACACTGAAGCTTTCTTT. Translating gives CASSPRGTGTMNTEAFF.

J is TRBJ1-2 and V is TRBV11-1; D might be TRBD1 (5 bases). The CDR3 loop spans 13 amino acids. V was trimmed by 5 bases and J by 4 bases, leaving 11 bases between them. CDR1 is SGHAT, CDR2 FQDESV, per germline (reference sequence). CDR3 bases: TGTGCCAGCAGCCACACAGGACGCTATGGCTACACCTTC. Amino acid sequence: CASSHTGRYGYTF.

The chain uses TRBV11-3 and TRBJ2-7; 13 bases line up with TRBD2. This CDR3 has 16 amino acids. The J segment lost 6 bases and the V segment lost 4 bases, leaving 9 bases of the junction unmatched. Germline V gene lookup returns CDR1 SGHNT and CDR2 YENEEA. The CDR3 nucleotides are TGTGCCAGCAGCTCCCAACTAGCGGGGGGGCCCAGCGAGCAGTACTTC. It codes for CASSSQLAGGPSEQYF.

The V call is TRBV5-6, the J call TRBJ2-5; no clear D gene. There are 13 residues in the CDR3. CDR1 SGHDT and CDR2 YYEEEE come from the germline V gene. V was clipped by 0 bases and J by 4 bases, with 7 bases between them. CDR3 amino acids: CASSLVQAETQYF. The CDR3 DNA follows: TGTGCCAGCAGCTTGGTTCAGGCAGAGACCCAGTACTTC.

With regard to this clone: This CDR3 is also generated by other DNA sequences in the sample. V usage is TRBV6-1 and J usage is TRBJ1-1, with unresolved D. The CDR3 spans 13 residues. CDR1 and CDR2 from the germline V gene are MNHNS and SASEGT. Between the trimmed V and J ends, which lost 3 bases and 1 base, there was a span of 6 bases. CDR3 sequence (DNA): TGTGCCAGCAGTGAGGCGGGGAACACTGAAGCTTTCTTT. As protein: CASSEAGNTEAFF.

The V gene is TRBV7-9, the J gene TRBJ2-5; D may be TRBD2 (6 bases). The CDR3 has 11 amino acids. V was cut by 5 bases and J by 5 bases, with 6 bases left in between. Germline CDR1 is SEHNR and CDR2 is FQNEAQ (reference sequence). This chain's CDR3 is CASSAGETQYF. CDR3 in DNA: TGTGCCAGCAGCGCGGGGGAGACCCAGTACTTC.

This chain connects TRBV3-1 (or the pseudogene TRBV3-2) to TRBJ2-2; D unresolved. V was trimmed by 2 bases and J by 6 bases, leaving 7 bases between them. The CDR3 totals 13 residues. CDR1 and CDR2 from the germline V gene are LGHDT and YNNKEL (reference sequence). CDR3 nucleotides: TGTGCCAGCAGCCAACAGTTTGCCGGGGAGCTGTTTTTT. The encoded protein is CASSQQFAGELFF.

The chain recombines TRBV6-5 with TRBJ1-6, with 7 bases fitting TRBD1. This CDR3 contains 15 residues. Unmatched junction bases numbered 7, after V lost 2 bases and J lost 9 bases. Germline CDR1 is MNHEY and CDR2 is SVGAGI. The CDR3 loop is CASSYVDRVISPLHF. CDR3 coding DNA: TGTGCCAGCAGTTACGTCGACAGGGTTATTTCACCCCTCCACTTT.

V and J are TRBV11-3 and TRBJ2-2; no clear D. The ends were cut back, 2 bases at V and 6 bases at J, with 4 bases in the middle. The CDR3 covers 12 residues. CDR1 and CDR2 from the germline V gene are SGHNT and YENEEA. The chain's CDR3 is CASSLLAGELFF. As DNA, the CDR3 is TGTGCCAGCAGCTTATTAGCCGGGGAGCTGTTTTTT.

This chain joins TRBV27 and TRBJ2-7, with a tentative D call TRBD1 (6 bases). The ends were cut back, 6 bases at V and 7 bases at J, with 19 bases in the middle. This CDR3 has 14 residues. From germline, CDR1 is MNHEY and CDR2 SMNVEV (reference sequence). As DNA, the CDR3 is TGTGCCAGCAGCCCTCAGGGGCCGCTCGGGGAGCAGTACTTC. As protein: CASSPQGPLGEQYF.